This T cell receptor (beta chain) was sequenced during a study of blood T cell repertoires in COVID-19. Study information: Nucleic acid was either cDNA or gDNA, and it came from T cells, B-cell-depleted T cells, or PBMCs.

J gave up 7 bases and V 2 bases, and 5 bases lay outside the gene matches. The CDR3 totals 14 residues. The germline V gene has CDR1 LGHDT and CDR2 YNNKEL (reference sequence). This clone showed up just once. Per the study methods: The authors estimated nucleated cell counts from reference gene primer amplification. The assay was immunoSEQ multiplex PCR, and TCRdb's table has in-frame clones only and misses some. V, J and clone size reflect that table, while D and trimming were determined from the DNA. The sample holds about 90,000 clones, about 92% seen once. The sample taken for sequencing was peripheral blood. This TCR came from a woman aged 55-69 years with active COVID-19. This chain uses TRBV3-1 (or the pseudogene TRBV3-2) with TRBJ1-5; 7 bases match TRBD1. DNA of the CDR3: TGTGCCAGCAGCCAACAACAGGGGAGCCAGCCCCAGCATTTT. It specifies CASSQQQGSQPQHF.